This T cell receptor (beta chain) was identified during a study of breast tumors, draining lymph nodes, adjacent tissues. Study outcomes and limitations: Data fit most tumor T cells coming from lymph node, expanding in tumor. Luminal-like breast cancer showed significantly higher tumor–nontumor repertoire similarity than basal-like. Tumor TCR diversity was below lymph nodes but above nontumor tissue. The lymph node origin of tumor T cells was framed as consistent with a hypothesis, not demonstrated.

Breast cancer patients provided tissue from their axillary draining lymph nodes. TCRdb analysed the multiplex PCR reads with MiXCR anew, one entry per CDR3 protein. This table holds about 130,000 distinct CDR3 sequences, about 20% found once. There are a few counts of this clonotype. What it recognizes is unknown. Sequenced input: axillary lymph node tissue. This clonotype was sampled from a female donor with breast cancer. Some clones in this sample may be carry-over from other donors' samples.

CDR3 sequence: CASSEVGFQPQHF. Written as DNA, the CDR3 is TGTGCCAGTAGTGAGGTTGGTTTTCAGCCCCAGCATTTT. V gene TRBV19 combines with J gene TRBJ1-5; D unclear. This CDR3 region has 13 residues. From germline, CDR1 is LNHDA and CDR2 SQIVND (reference sequence). The V end was cut by 5 bases, the J end by 6 bases, with 11 bases between.